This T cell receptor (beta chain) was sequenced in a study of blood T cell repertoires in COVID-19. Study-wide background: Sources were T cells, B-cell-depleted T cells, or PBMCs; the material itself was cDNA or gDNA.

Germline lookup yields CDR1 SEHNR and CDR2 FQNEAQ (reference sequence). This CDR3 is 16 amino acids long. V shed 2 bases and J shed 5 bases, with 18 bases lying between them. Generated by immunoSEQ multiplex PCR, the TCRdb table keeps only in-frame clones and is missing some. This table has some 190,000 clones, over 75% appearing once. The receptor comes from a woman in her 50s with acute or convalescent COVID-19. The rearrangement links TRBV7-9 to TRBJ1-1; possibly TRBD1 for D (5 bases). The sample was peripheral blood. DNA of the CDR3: TGTGCCAGCAGCTTAAGCGCAACTGGGGCAGGTACTGAAGCTTTCTTT. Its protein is CASSLSATGAGTEAFF. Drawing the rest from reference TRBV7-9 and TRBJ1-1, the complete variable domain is DTGVSQNPRHKITKRGQNVTFRCDPISEHNRLYWYRQTLGQGPEFLTYFQNEAQLEKSRLLSDRFSAERPKGSFSTLEIQRTEQGDSAMYLCASSLSATGAGTEAFFGQGTRLTVV.